The T cell receptor (beta chain) under discussion was sequenced for a study of cytomegalovirus exposure and HLA in healthy donors. V trimming: 7 bases; J trimming: 6 bases; junction bases outside the gene matches: 5. This CDR3 is built from 13 residues. Germline V CDR1 and CDR2: LNHDA, SQIVND (reference sequence). This table comes from immunoSEQ multiplex PCR, and its TCRdb copy is limited to in-frame clones, with some not included. The sample lists around 150,000 clones; 91% were seen once. Note on this clone: Its specificity is unknown.

Regarding the study as a whole: That first-cohort TCR clusters tended to co-occur in the 120 or so validation repertoires was found in a later analysis. Both high specificity and high sensitivity reportedly marked the classifier's diagnosis of cytomegalovirus status. In vitro, three CMV-associated chains proved specific for CMV antigens. It was around 160 TCR beta chains that were listed as cytomegalovirus-associated.

V gene TRBV19 combines with J gene TRBJ2-1, with 8 positions matching TRBD2. This sequence originates from a woman younger than 35 in good health and CMV-seropositive. Sequencing input: PBMCs. In DNA, the CDR3 is TGTGCCAGTACGGGTAGCGGGGCCAATGAGCAGTTCTTC. It yields the protein CASTGSGANEQFF.